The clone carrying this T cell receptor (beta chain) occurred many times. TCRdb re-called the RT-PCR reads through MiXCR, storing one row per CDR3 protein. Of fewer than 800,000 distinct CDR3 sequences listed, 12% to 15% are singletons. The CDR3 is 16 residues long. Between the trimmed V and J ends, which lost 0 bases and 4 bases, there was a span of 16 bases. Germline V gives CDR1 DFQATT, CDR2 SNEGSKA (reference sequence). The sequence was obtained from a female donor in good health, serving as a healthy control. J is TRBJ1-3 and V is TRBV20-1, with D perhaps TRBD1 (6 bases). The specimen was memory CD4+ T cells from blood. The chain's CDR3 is CSAREPRAGVGNTIYF. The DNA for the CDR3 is TGCAGTGCTAGAGAGCCGAGGGCAGGGGTCGGAAACACCATATATTTT.